Detailed here is one T cell receptor (beta chain). The data stem from a study of OX40 agonist ivuxolimab in advanced cancers. The V and J ends lost 0 bases and 1 base respectively, with 6 bases between them. Looked up from germline, CDR1 is LNHNV and CDR2 is YYDKDF (reference sequence). The CDR3 covers 15 residues. Data came from immunoSEQ multiplex PCR; TCRdb stores just in-frame clones and leaves some out. The sample consists of roughly 100,000 clones, roughly 93% of them appearing once. The chain employs TRBV15 and TRBJ2-2; no definite D call. Sequencing was performed on CD4+ or CD8+ T cells sorted from blood, taken in a trial of the OX40 agonist ivuxolimab. The clonotype comes from an adult with an advanced solid tumor such as melanoma, head and neck, liver or kidney cancer. The CDR3 is CATSRDFWNTGELFF. The CDR3 nucleotides are TGTGCCACCAGCAGAGATTTTTGGAACACCGGGGAGCTGTTTTTT.